Listed here is a single TCR beta chain. The antigen remains undetermined. These data belong to a study of a mutant IDH1 vaccine in newly diagnosed glioma. For the study at large: It was radiotherapy, temozolomide, or both that patients received previously, with most receiving both.

The study's findings and limits: Of all patients, around 94% showed vaccine-induced immune responses.

This table comes from immunoSEQ multiplex PCR, and its TCRdb copy is limited to in-frame clones, with some not included. The sample has fewer than 95,000 clones, 75% to 85% seen once; the top ten hold around 5.3%. Time point described: week 47, end of study. In every dose of vaccine, 300 ug of mutant IDH1 20-mer peptide was given alongside topical imiquimod. New WHO grade 3 or 4 astrocytomas that were IDH1-mutant and ATRX-lost occurred in the donors. V lost 6 bases and J lost 5; bases outside the gene matches: 5. The CDR3 totals 14 residues. The germline V gene has CDR1 MDHEN and CDR2 SYDVKM. The origin of this receptor is a man aged 40-55 years with glioma. This sample comprised PBMCs, obtained from a glioma patient whose treatment included an IDH1 peptide vaccine. The rearrangement links TRBV28 to TRBJ2-3, with TRBD1 identical over 10 bases. The CDR3 nucleotides are TGTGCCAGCAGACCCGGGACAGGGGAAGATACGCAGTATTTT. It specifies CASRPGTGEDTQYF.